Each of the 12 T cell receptor beta chains below was sequenced from the same sample in a study of identical twins (dated by TCRdb to the mid-2010s). Library preparation was by 5' RACE. Sequencing instrument: Illumina HiSeq 2000. The public reads were run again by TCRdb, first through fastp at Q25 and then through MiXCR, and only productive beta chains were kept. Rows are combined by CDR3 protein, so each entry shows the most common genes and DNA. The sample contains 600,000 to 700,000 distinct CDR3 sequences, about 20% of them found a single time. Clones ranked in the top ten supply around 4.5% of the sample. This sample also belongs to another study, concerning T cells expressing NK-cell markers.

Input material: PBMCs. The source of these receptors is a woman under 30 in good health.

There are many counts of this clonotype. This chain joins TRBV6-4 and TRBJ2-1, with D tentatively TRBD2 (6 bases). CDR3 length: 16 amino acids. Germline CDR1 MRHNA, CDR2 SNTAGT. V was pared by 0 bases and J by 5 bases, with 14 bases between. This CDR3 is CASSDSGGVGNNEQFF. In nucleotides, the CDR3 is TGTGCCAGCAGTGACTCGGGGGGAGTCGGGAACAATGAGCAGTTCTTC.

This sequence joins TRBV5-6 and TRBJ2-1; possibly TRBD2 for D (6 bases). V was shortened by 3 bases and J by 0 bases, with 13 bases between the two germline ends. There are 16 residues in the CDR3. Germline V gives CDR1 SGHDT, CDR2 YYEEEE. The chain's CDR3 is CASSSGWGGSYNEQFF. DNA for the CDR3: TGTGCCAGCAGCTCGGGCTGGGGAGGCTCCTACAATGAGCAGTTCTTC.

The chain combines TRBV6-5 with TRBJ2-1; 8 bases match TRBD2. This CDR3 has 16 residues. Trimming at V came to 0 bases and at J to 7 bases, leaving 8 bases not matched to a gene. Germline-derived CDR1 and CDR2 are MNHEY and SVGAGI. The CDR3 here is CASSYSILAGSNEQFF. CDR3 coding DNA: TGTGCCAGCAGTTACTCGATCTTAGCGGGGTCTAATGAGCAGTTCTTC.

This clonotype was counted only a few times. The chain couples TRBV11-2 to TRBJ2-5; TRBD2 matches at 9 bases. Germline lookup yields CDR1 SGHAT and CDR2 FQNNGV. CDR3 length: 16 amino acids. After removal of 4 bases from V and 2 bases from J, the junction contained 8 bases not matched to a gene. CDR3 nucleotides: TGTGCCAGCAGCTCCCTTAGCGGGAGAGTACAAGAGACCCAGTACTTC. Translated: CASSSLSGRVQETQYF. The whole variable domain, filled in from reference TRBV11-2 and TRBJ2-5, reads EAGVAQSPRYKIIEKRQSVAFWCNPISGHATLYWYQQILGQGPKLLIQFQNNGVVDDSQLPKDRFSAERLKGVDSTLKIQPAKLEDSAVYLCASSSLSGRVQETQYFGPGTRLLVL.

In its sample, this clonotype was seen many times. The rearrangement uses TRBV3-1 and TRBJ2-3; tentatively, D is TRBD2 (6 bases). Germline V gives CDR1 LGHDT, CDR2 YNNKEL (reference sequence). The ends were cut back, 0 bases at V and 3 bases at J, with 10 bases in the middle. The CDR3 is 15 residues long. The DNA of the CDR3 is TGTGCCAGCAGCCAAGAGCGGGACCAGACAGATACGCAGTATTTT. Translated: CASSQERDQTDTQYF.

This clonotype was counted a few times. This sequence joins TRBV5-1 and TRBJ2-7; 8 bases are shared with TRBD2. Germline loops: CDR1 SGHRS, CDR2 YFSETQ. The CDR3 has 16 amino acids. J lost 3 bases, V lost 0 bases, and 8 bases had no gene match. DNA for the CDR3: TGCGCCAGCAGCTTGGAAGGCGGGGGGCCTGTCTACGAGCAGTACTTC. Translating gives CASSLEGGGPVYEQYF. The whole variable domain, filled in from reference TRBV5-1 and TRBJ2-7, reads KAGVTQTPRYLIKTRGQQVTLSCSPISGHRSVSWYQQTPGQGLQFLFEYFSETQRNKGNFPGRFSGRQFSNSRSEMNVSTLELGDSALYLCASSLEGGGPVYEQYFGPGTRLTVT.

V is TRBV11-2 and J is TRBJ2-5; D is ambiguous. Between the trimmed V and J ends, which lost 5 bases and 5 bases, there was a span of 15 bases. The CDR3 covers 14 residues. Germline CDR1 is SGHAT and CDR2 is FQNNGV. CDR3 DNA: TGTGCCAGCAGCCCACTGGCCAGTGGGGAGACCCAGTACTTC. Protein sequence: CASSPLASGETQYF.

This clonotype has ten or more counts. The chain is built from TRBV6-1 and TRBJ2-7, with TRBD2 matching over 8 bases. With 8 bases clipped from V and 7 bases from J, the junction kept 13 bases outside the gene matches. There are 14 residues in the CDR3. CDR1 is MNHNS, CDR2 SASEGT, per germline. The CDR3 DNA follows: TGTGCCAGCGTCCGATCGAGCGGGAGTCGGGAGCAGTACTTC. Translated: CASVRSSGSREQYF.

The chain carries TRBV6-5 and TRBJ1-6; a weak D match, TRBD1 (6 bases). The ends were cut back, 3 bases at V and 7 bases at J, with 10 bases in the middle. Germline lookup yields CDR1 MNHEY and CDR2 SVGAGI. This CDR3 has 14 residues. CDR3 bases: TGTGCCAGCAGTTATGCAGGGACAAATTCACCCCTCCACTTT. It specifies CASSYAGTNSPLHF.

This clonotype was picked up a small number of times. The gene calls are TRBV7-9 and TRBJ2-1, with TRBD1 identical over 7 bases. Germline V lookup: CDR1 SEHNR, CDR2 FQNEAQ (reference sequence). The CDR3 spans 12 residues. The trim removed 5 bases at V and 15 bases at J, leaving 10 bases unmatched. Here the CDR3 DNA reads TGTGCCAGCAGCCGCACAGGGGATGGCGGGTTCTTC. Its protein product is CASSRTGDGGFF. Together with reference TRBV7-9 and TRBJ2-1, the CDR3 gives the full variable domain: DTGVSQNPRHKITKRGQNVTFRCDPISEHNRLYWYRQTLGQGPEFLTYFQNEAQLEKSRLLSDRFSAERPKGSFSTLEIQRTEQGDSAMYLCASSRTGDGGFFGPGTRLTVL.

This rearrangement joins TRBV7-3 to TRBJ2-5; 10 nucleotides match TRBD2. The germline CDR1 and CDR2 sequences are SGHTA and FQGTGA. CDR3 size: 15 residues. V gave up 4 bases and J gave up 4 bases; unmatched junction bases: 6. CDR3 loop: CASSSSGGAVETQYF. CDR3 bases: TGTGCCAGCAGCTCCAGCGGGGGGGCCGTAGAGACCCAGTACTTC.

The J gene is TRBJ2-5, the V gene TRBV25-1; TRBD2 matches at 11 bases. Germline assignment: CDR1 MGHDK and CDR2 SYGVNS. The junction had 5 bases not matched to a gene; V was cut back by 5 bases and J by 0 bases. The length of the CDR3 is 16 residues. DNA of the CDR3: TGTGCCAGCAGTTCCTCACTAGCGGGGGACCAAGAGACCCAGTACTTC. Amino acid sequence: CASSSSLAGDQETQYF.